This T cell receptor beta chain was recovered during a study of CD8+CD57+ T cells in acquired aplastic anemia. CDR3 length equals 14 residues. Trimming stripped 4 bases from V and 5 bases from J, with 17 bases between. Germline-derived CDR1 and CDR2 are DFQATT and SNEGSKA (reference sequence). Genomic DNA provided the template from which TCR beta VDJ and CDR3 profiles were obtained. TCRdb re-analysed the reads in MiXCR, keeping a single row per CDR3 protein. The sample includes fewer than 200,000 distinct CDR3 sequences, roughly 63% of them seen just once. The TCR sequence derives from a human donor in good health. Sequences were obtained from sorted CD4+, CD8+, or CD8+CD57+ T cells (not recorded which) from PBMCs. The V and J genes are TRBV20-1 and TRBJ2-5, with TRBD2 as a possible D gene (6 bases). The CDR3 is CSATPMGRRETQYF. CDR3 sequence (DNA): TGCAGTGCTACCCCTATGGGGAGGAGGGAGACCCAGTACTTC.